The 29 T cell receptor beta chains below come from one sample, sequenced in a study of blood T cell repertoires in COVID-19. The assay was immunoSEQ multiplex PCR, and TCRdb's table has in-frame clones only and misses some. The data contain hundreds of thousands of clones, 87% of them singletons. The sample taken for sequencing was peripheral blood. These receptors all come from a woman aged 55-70 years with COVID-19, enrolled during active disease.

The chain carries TRBV11-2 and TRBJ2-2; maybe TRBD1 (5 bases). V was trimmed by 7 bases and J by 6 bases, leaving 24 bases between them. The CDR3 has 17 residues. CDR1 is SGHAT and CDR2 is FQNNGV in the germline V gene. The CDR3 loop is CASTGKQVLRAPGELFF. The CDR3 DNA reads TGTGCCAGCACCGGAAAACAGGTTCTTCGTGCCCCCGGGGAGCTGTTTTTT.

The J gene is TRBJ1-4, the V gene TRBV19; the match to TRBD1 covers 7 bases. Looked up from germline, CDR1 is LNHDA and CDR2 is SQIVND (reference sequence). The CDR3 spans 14 residues. Unmatched junction bases numbered 4, after V lost 4 bases and J lost 5 bases. CDR3 sequence (DNA): TGTGCCAGTAGTACGGGACAGCTAAATGAAAAACTGTTTTTT. This encodes CASSTGQLNEKLFF.

This chain connects TRBV28 to TRBJ1-3; D is possibly TRBD1 (6 bases). CDR1 MDHEN and CDR2 SYDVKM come from the germline V gene. V gave up 3 bases and J gave up 6 bases, with 12 bases separating them. This CDR3 spans 14 amino acids. The CDR3 DNA is TGTGCCAGCAGTTTGGGGGGGCAGCAAAACACCATATATTTT. Amino acid sequence: CASSLGGQQNTIYF.

J is TRBJ2-7 and V is TRBV3-1 (or the pseudogene TRBV3-2); D may be TRBD2 (6 bases). This CDR3 is built from 13 residues. The V gene lost 2 bases and the J gene lost 6 bases, with 11 bases spanning the gap. Germline CDR1 LGHDT, CDR2 YNNKEL (reference sequence). The CDR3 sequence is CASSQNGGLEQYF. The CDR3 DNA is TGTGCCAGCAGCCAAAACGGAGGGCTCGAGCAGTACTTC.

This clone occurred once. The genes are TRBV5-4 and TRBJ2-7, with 7 bases aligning to TRBD1. The CDR3 contains 14 residues. The V and J ends lost 5 bases and 3 bases, in that order; junction bases with no gene match: 8. In germline, CDR1 is SGHNT, CDR2 YYREEE (reference sequence). The CDR3 DNA follows: TGTGCCAGCAGAGTCCGGGGACAGATCTACGAGCAGTACTTC. Translating gives CASRVRGQIYEQYF.

The chain combines TRBV11-2 with TRBJ2-7; 12 bases fit TRBD2. The CDR3 has 15 residues. Germline CDR1 SGHAT, CDR2 FQNNGV. V gave up 5 bases and J gave up 4 bases; unmatched junction bases: 6. The CDR3 loop is CASSTWTSGVYEQYF. The DNA for the CDR3 is TGTGCCAGCAGCACCTGGACTAGCGGGGTGTACGAGCAGTACTTC.

The CDR3 is CASSIVGGLEKLFF. DNA for the CDR3: TGTGCCAGTAGTATTGTCGGCGGGTTAGAAAAACTGTTTTTT. This chain joins TRBV19 and TRBJ1-4, with D unresolved. Trimming removed 3 bases at V and 8 bases at J, with 13 bases between. CDR1 is LNHDA, CDR2 SQIVND, per germline (reference sequence). The CDR3 contains 14 residues.

CDR3 nucleotides: TGCGCCAGCAGCGTGGGACAGGGGGCCTTCGAGCAGTACTTC. Translating gives CASSVGQGAFEQYF. The V and J genes are TRBV5-1 and TRBJ2-7; 12 bases match TRBD1. Germline CDR1 and CDR2: SGHRS and YFSETQ. The junction had 5 bases not matched to a gene; V was cut back by 4 bases and J by 6 bases. This CDR3 is 14 amino acids long.

This chain links TRBV6-4 with TRBJ2-1; 7 bases match TRBD2. Unmatched junction bases numbered 10, after V lost 2 bases and J lost 9 bases. The CDR3 sequence is 15 residues long. Germline-derived CDR1 and CDR2 are MRHNA and SNTAGT. DNA of the CDR3: TGTGCCAGCAGTGACGGTAGACTAGCTGGACGTGAGCAGTTCTTC. It yields the protein CASSDGRLAGREQFF.

The chain combines TRBV11-2 with TRBJ1-1; the D is unclear. The germline V gene has CDR1 SGHAT and CDR2 FQNNGV. The CDR3 totals 13 residues. V gave up 6 bases and J gave up 8 bases, with 16 bases separating them. The CDR3 loop is CASRIVAGREAFF. The CDR3 coding sequence is TGTGCCAGCAGAATAGTAGCTGGCAGAGAAGCTTTCTTT.

The chain carries TRBV19 and TRBJ2-5, with 11 bases lining up with TRBD1. V shed 11 bases and J 5 bases; nucleotides not matched to a gene: 7. Germline loops: CDR1 LNHDA, CDR2 SQIVND (reference sequence). The CDR3 covers 13 residues. CDR3: CASRRDRGETQYF. DNA of the CDR3: TGTGCCTCCAGGCGGGACAGGGGGGAGACCCAGTACTTC.

This rearrangement joins TRBV3-1 (or the pseudogene TRBV3-2) to TRBJ1-6; 10 nucleotides line up with TRBD1. Trimming cost V 6 bases and J 7 bases; bases outside gene matches: 6. The CDR3 has 15 amino acids. Per germline, CDR1 LGHDT and CDR2 YNNKEL (reference sequence). Written as DNA, the CDR3 is TGTGCCAGCAGTGCAACGGGACAGGGGAATTCACCCCTCCACTTT. It codes for CASSATGQGNSPLHF.

The chain recombines TRBV27 with TRBJ1-6; 9 nucleotides line up with TRBD1. The CDR3 has 15 residues. The V segment lost 6 bases and the J segment 7 bases; nucleotides outside the gene matches: 7. Germline lookup yields CDR1 MNHEY and CDR2 SMNVEV (reference sequence). The CDR3: CASSSGQGMNSPLHF. The CDR3 nucleotides are TGTGCCAGCAGCTCCGGACAGGGGATGAATTCACCCCTCCACTTT.

The chain uses TRBV5-1 and TRBJ2-5; a weak D match, TRBD2 (6 bases). From germline, CDR1 is SGHRS and CDR2 YFSETQ. The CDR3 consists of 16 residues. Trimming stripped 4 bases from V and 2 bases from J, with 18 bases between. The CDR3 is CASSAPWTKKQETQYF. DNA of the CDR3: TGCGCCAGCAGCGCACCATGGACTAAAAAACAAGAGACCCAGTACTTC.

In the case of this clone: Other nucleotide sequences in the sample specify the same CDR3. J is TRBJ1-1 and V is TRBV19; D gene ambiguous. V lost 6 bases and J lost 0, with 8 bases in between. Germline CDR1 and CDR2: LNHDA and SQIVND (reference sequence). The CDR3 sequence is 13 residues long. The CDR3 DNA sequence: TGTGCCAGTAGAGGACTGATGAACACTGAAGCTTTCTTT. Residues: CASRGLMNTEAFF. The full variable domain, its missing parts supplied by reference TRBV19 and TRBJ1-1, is DGGITQSPKYLFRKEGQNVTLSCEQNLNHDAMYWYRQDPGQGLRLIYYSQIVNDFQKGDIAEGYSVSREKKESFPLTVTSAQKNPTAFYLCASRGLMNTEAFFGQGTRLTVV.

In its sample, this clone was seen once. The chain carries TRBV27 and TRBJ1-1, with D hard to call. The ends were cut back, 3 bases at V and 1 base at J, with 6 bases in the middle. Looked up from germline, CDR1 is MNHEY and CDR2 is SMNVEV (reference sequence). The CDR3 is 13 residues long. The chain's CDR3 is CASSFGGNTEAFF. The CDR3 DNA reads as TGTGCCAGCAGTTTTGGAGGGAACACTGAAGCTTTCTTT.

This clone turned up a few times. This CDR3 reads CASSLDGGSNQPQHF. The CDR3 DNA reads as TGCGCCAGCAGCTTAGATGGCGGGAGCAATCAGCCCCAGCATTTT. V is TRBV5-1 and J is TRBJ1-5, with D uncertain. Per germline, CDR1 SGHRS and CDR2 YFSETQ. Trimming left V 2 bases short and J 1 base short, with 10 bases between. The CDR3 has 15 amino acids.

Comment on this clone: The same CDR3 also results from other DNA sequences found in this sample. The chain employs TRBV27 and TRBJ1-2; TRBD1 aligns across 7 bases. Germline V gene lookup returns CDR1 MNHEY and CDR2 SMNVEV (reference sequence). CDR3 length: 13 residues. V was clipped by 4 bases and J by 2 bases; unmatched bases: 1. The CDR3 reads CASSYRGNYGYTF. In nucleotides, the CDR3 is TGTGCCAGCAGTTACAGGGGCAACTATGGCTACACCTTC.

The rearrangement joins TRBV3-1 (or the pseudogene TRBV3-2) to TRBJ2-5; 10 bases fit TRBD1. This CDR3 is built from 15 residues. J was trimmed by 6 bases and V by 1 base; bases with no gene match: 5. The germline V gene encodes CDR1 LGHDT and CDR2 YNNKEL (reference sequence). The CDR3 sequence: CASSQGGQGWQTQYF. The CDR3 DNA reads TGTGCCAGCAGCCAAGGGGGACAGGGGTGGCAGACCCAGTACTTC.

The table lists this clone with a count of one. V usage is TRBV6-1 and J usage is TRBJ1-6; TRBD1 matches 7 bases. V lost 3 bases to trimming and J lost 5 bases; unmatched junction nucleotides: 4. The CDR3 spans 15 residues. CDR1 and CDR2 (germline): MNHNS, SASEGT. CDR3 coding DNA: TGTGCCAGCAGTGAGGAAACAGGGGATAATTCACCCCTCCACTTT. It translates to CASSEETGDNSPLHF.

V and J are TRBV18 and TRBJ1-4; 7 bases map to TRBD1. Trimming at V came to 2 bases and at J to 5 bases, leaving 8 bases not matched to a gene. This CDR3 comprises 16 residues. Germline-derived CDR1 and CDR2 are KGHSH and LQKENI. The CDR3 nucleotides read TGTGCCAGCTCACCATATAGTAAGGGGGCGAATGAAAAACTGTTTTTT. Protein: CASSPYSKGANEKLFF.

The chain has TRBV30 and TRBJ1-2; 7 bases agree with TRBD1. V lost 4 bases to trimming and J lost 0 bases; unmatched junction nucleotides: 5. Germline V gene lookup returns CDR1 GTSNPN and CDR2 SVGIG (reference sequence). CDR3 length equals 14 residues. CDR3 sequence reads: CAWTYRGANYGYTF. In DNA form, the CDR3 reads TGTGCCTGGACTTACAGGGGAGCTAACTATGGCTACACCTTC.

The rearrangement uses TRBV6-5 and TRBJ2-6; D might be TRBD1 (5 bases). CDR3 length: 15 residues. Trimming pared 6 bases from V and 0 bases from J, leaving 9 bases between. Germline V CDR1 and CDR2: MNHEY, SVGAGI. CDR3 in DNA: TGTGCCAGCAGGATAGGGGCCTCTGGGGCCAACGTCCTGACTTTC. Its translation: CASRIGASGANVLTF.

This rearrangement joins TRBV7-2 to TRBJ2-2; 8 bases agree with TRBD1. This CDR3 is 18 amino acids long. J lost 6 bases, V lost 3 bases, and 15 bases had no gene match. CDR1 is SGHTA and CDR2 is FQGNSA in the germline V gene. The CDR3 loop is CASSLAGGGTGIAGELFF. CDR3 bases: TGTGCCAGCAGCTTGGCCGGAGGTGGGACAGGCATAGCCGGGGAGCTGTTTTTT.

This clone was seen once. The rearrangement joins TRBV5-1 to TRBJ2-3, with D possibly matching TRBD2 (5 bases). The CDR3 is 17 residues long. The V gene's germline CDR1 is SGHRS and CDR2 YFSETQ. The V gene lost 0 bases and the J gene lost 1 base, with 15 bases spanning the gap. CDR3 loop: CASSLASLAKGTDTQYF. Here the CDR3 DNA reads TGCGCCAGCAGCTTGGCCTCTCTAGCTAAAGGCACAGATACGCAGTATTTT. Combining the CDR3 with reference TRBV5-1 and TRBJ2-3 gives the whole variable domain KAGVTQTPRYLIKTRGQQVTLSCSPISGHRSVSWYQQTPGQGLQFLFEYFSETQRNKGNFPGRFSGRQFSNSRSEMNVSTLELGDSALYLCASSLASLAKGTDTQYFGPGTRLTVL.

V and J are TRBV6-5 and TRBJ2-1; D not resolved. Trimming removed 2 bases from V and 7 bases from J, with 9 bases in between. The germline gives CDR1 MNHEY, CDR2 SVGAGI. The CDR3 extends over 13 amino acids. The CDR3 region has the DNA TGTGCCAGCAGTTACCCGCCTAGAAATGAGCAGTTCTTC. This translates into CASSYPPRNEQFF.

V is TRBV6-4 and J is TRBJ2-7, with 11 bases lining up with TRBD2. The germline V gene has CDR1 MRHNA and CDR2 SNTAGT. Germline trimming cut 5 bases from V and 5 bases from J; bases unmatched to any gene: 5. This CDR3 has 14 residues. CDR3 in amino acids: CASSLLAGANEQYF. CDR3 DNA: TGTGCCAGCAGTTTACTAGCGGGGGCCAACGAGCAGTACTTC.

V is TRBV27 and J is TRBJ2-1, with D unresolved. Trimming shortened V by 6 bases and J by 3 bases, and 15 bases separated the two germline ends. CDR1 is MNHEY, CDR2 SMNVEV, per germline (reference sequence). The CDR3 covers 15 residues. The CDR3 is CASSARMGLYNEQFF. CDR3 nucleotide sequence: TGTGCCAGCAGCGCCCGTATGGGCCTCTACAATGAGCAGTTCTTC.

V usage is TRBV7-9 and J usage is TRBJ2-7; 12 bases fit TRBD1. V lost 5 bases to trimming and J lost 0 bases; unmatched junction nucleotides: 5. The CDR3 totals 16 residues. Looked up from germline, CDR1 is SEHNR and CDR2 is FQNEAQ (reference sequence). This CDR3 reads CASSPWGQGASYEQYF. DNA of the CDR3: TGTGCCAGCAGCCCATGGGGACAGGGGGCCTCCTACGAGCAGTACTTC. The full variable domain, in which reference TRBV7-9 and TRBJ2-7 provide the parts outside the CDR3, is DTGVSQNPRHKITKRGQNVTFRCDPISEHNRLYWYRQTLGQGPEFLTYFQNEAQLEKSRLLSDRFSAERPKGSFSTLEIQRTEQGDSAMYLCASSPWGQGASYEQYFGPGTRLTVT.